This T cell receptor (beta chain) derives from a study of blood T cell repertoires in COVID-19. This clone has just one count. Original data processing: Using reference gene primer amplification, nucleated cell counts were estimated. The protocol was immunoSEQ multiplex PCR, while the TCRdb copy is restricted to in-frame clones and leaves out a portion. V and J calls and clone size are copied from that table; D and trimming were computed from the DNA. Here the sample spans fewer than 85,000 clones, more than 75% being singletons. The sequenced sample was peripheral blood. This TCR came from a woman of 80 years or more with active or convalescent COVID-19.

Here the CDR3 reads CASSAHYNEQFF. The CDR3 nucleotides are TGTGCCAGCAGTGCCCACTACAATGAGCAGTTCTTC. V is TRBV2 and J is TRBJ2-1, with unresolved D. The CDR3 runs 12 residues. The ends were cut back, 4 bases at V and 3 bases at J, with 4 bases in the middle. Germline CDR1 reads SNHLY; CDR2 reads FYNNEI.